This T cell receptor (beta chain) was observed in a study of response to subunit inactivated influenza vaccine. Overall study results and limits: Researchers suggested that each seasonal influenza vaccination recruits few new T cells.

Each CDR3 protein is one row after TCRdb ran MiXCR on the RT-PCR reads. Of about 830,000 distinct CDR3 sequences detected, roughly 20% appear once; the ten largest clones hold roughly a tenth. Germline CDR1 and CDR2: SGHDN and FVKESK. This CDR3 has 17 amino acids. Losses at the gene ends were 4 bases for V and 7 bases for J; bases not matched to a gene: 8. This clonotype was seen only a few times. The antigen is not known. This clonotype was obtained from a man aged 50-59 years who received an inactivated influenza vaccine. Material: PBMCs from blood, obtained around 5 days after vaccination. The J gene is TRBJ2-1, the V gene TRBV14; 15 positions match TRBD2. The CDR3: CASSLGLAGGAGNEQFF. The CDR3 nucleotides are TGTGCCAGCAGCCTGGGACTAGCGGGGGGAGCAGGGAATGAGCAGTTCTTC.